This T cell receptor beta chain was captured in a study of blood T cell repertoires in COVID-19. For the study at large: Spain, Italy and the United States supplied samples that represented acute and convalescent COVID-19. The cDNA or gDNA used as material had been derived from T cells, B-cell-depleted T cells, or PBMCs.

All enrollees were roughly 18 to 89 years old and from approximately 24 US areas. Assignment of participants to cohorts was predicated upon participant-reported clinical history. Profiled with immunoSEQ multiplex PCR; TCRdb holds only in-frame clones, not every one. Among over 250,000 clones listed, 80% to 95% were seen once. Trimming removed 7 bases from V and 0 bases from J; junction bases left unmatched: 8. This CDR3 comprises 16 residues. Germline V gives CDR1 KGHDR, CDR2 SFDVKD. The TCR originated in a woman aged 25 to 45 who had recovered from COVID-19. The sample taken for sequencing was PBMCs or T cells enriched from blood (not recorded which). V and J are TRBV24-1 and TRBJ2-3, with 8 bases lining up with TRBD1. The CDR3 sequence is CATSRDRLTSTDTQYF. Here the CDR3 DNA reads TGTGCCACCAGCCGGGACAGGCTAACTAGCACAGATACGCAGTATTTT.